These 22 T cell receptor beta chains share one sample of origin, sequenced in a study of T cell repertoires in cytomegalovirus infection (dated by TCRdb to about 2019). These receptors' targets are unknown. Sequencing took place on an Illumina HiSeq 1500. TCRdb reworked the public reads: Q25 trimming with fastp, MiXCR clone assembly, productive beta chains retained. Under each unique CDR3 protein, matching rows form one entry showing the most common genes and DNA. The sample table contains hundreds of thousands of distinct CDR3 sequences; only one count was recorded for about two fifths of them. Clones ranked in the top ten supply around 45% of the sample. This sample's treatment or condition label indicates: in vitro stimulation with specific CMV peptide epitopes to enrich CMV-specific T cells. The specimen was cultured PBMCs, collected from culture after CMV antigen stimulation. The receptors come from a human donor in good health (CMV status not recorded). Some clones in this sample may be carry-over from other donors' samples.

This clonotype was counted a few times. V usage is TRBV12-3 or TRBV12-4 and J usage is TRBJ2-7, with 9 bases fitting TRBD2. After removal of 5 bases from V and 4 bases from J, the junction contained 9 bases not matched to a gene. The CDR3 spans 15 residues. CDR3 DNA sequence: TGTGCCAGCAGTGGCGGGAGGGGAGGCTATTACGAGCAGTACTTC. It translates to CASSGGRGGYYEQYF.

This chain joins TRBV5-1 and TRBJ2-4; no reliable D call. Germline V CDR1 and CDR2: SGHRS, YFSETQ. Trimming pared 0 bases from V and 5 bases from J, leaving 6 bases between. The CDR3 totals 13 residues. CDR3 in DNA: TGCGCCAGCAGCTTGGACCCCCAAAACATTCAGTACTTC. This gives the protein CASSLDPQNIQYF.

The J gene is TRBJ1-5, the V gene TRBV7-8; D is unresolved. This CDR3 comprises 17 residues. The V end was cut by 2 bases, the J end by 3 bases, with 17 bases between. Germline loops: CDR1 SGHVS, CDR2 FQNEAQ. The CDR3 loop is CASSLLRPTLLNQPQHF. CDR3 DNA: TGTGCCAGCAGCTTACTAAGACCGACACTTCTCAATCAGCCCCAGCATTTT.

The chain has TRBV7-9 and TRBJ2-6; a possible D gene is TRBD2 (6 bases). The germline V and J ends were trimmed by 3 bases and 0 bases, with 12 bases remaining between them. Germline V gene data show CDR1 as SEHNR and CDR2 as FQNEAQ (reference sequence). CDR3 length: 17 amino acids. The chain's CDR3 is CASSFGVGGSGANVLTF. The CDR3 DNA reads TGTGCCAGCAGCTTTGGAGTGGGAGGCTCTGGGGCCAACGTCCTGACTTTC. The full variable domain, rest sourced from reference TRBV7-9 and TRBJ2-6, is DTGVSQNPRHKITKRGQNVTFRCDPISEHNRLYWYRQTLGQGPEFLTYFQNEAQLEKSRLLSDRFSAERPKGSFSTLEIQRTEQGDSAMYLCASSFGVGGSGANVLTFGAGSRLTVL.

The chain employs TRBV14 and TRBJ2-1; tentatively, D is TRBD2 (6 bases). V lost 1 base to trimming and J lost 12 bases, with 16 bases between them. The CDR3 covers 14 residues. Per germline, CDR1 SGHDN and CDR2 FVKESK. CDR3 residues: CASSQVTKIGGQFF. In DNA, the CDR3 is TGTGCCAGCAGCCAAGTGACCAAAATCGGGGGGCAGTTCTTC.

The rearrangement joins TRBV7-2 to TRBJ2-3, with TRBD2 matching over 14 bases. Trimming cost V 5 bases and J 5 bases; bases outside gene matches: 12. Germline V gene data show CDR1 as SGHTA and CDR2 as FQGNSA. The CDR3 is made up of 18 amino acids. CDR3 protein: CASSRLGTSGRERDTQYF. As DNA, the CDR3 is TGTGCCAGCAGCCGACTTGGGACTAGCGGGAGAGAGCGAGATACGCAGTATTTT.

Here the CDR3 DNA reads TGTGCCAGTTTTGAAGGGCCCCGTCAGCCCCAGCATTTT. This encodes CASFEGPRQPQHF. The rearrangement links TRBV28 to TRBJ1-5; D gene ambiguous. Per germline, CDR1 MDHEN and CDR2 SYDVKM. There are 13 residues in the CDR3. The germline V and J ends were trimmed by 9 bases and 6 bases, with 15 bases remaining between them.

The rearrangement links TRBV7-9 to TRBJ2-2; D gene unclear. V lost 5 bases to trimming and J lost 4 bases, with 8 bases between them. The CDR3 runs to 13 residues. Germline CDR1 and CDR2: SEHNR and FQNEAQ (reference sequence). CDR3 residues: CASSQGVTGELFF. Written as DNA, the CDR3 is TGTGCCAGCAGCCAAGGCGTCACCGGGGAGCTGTTTTTT.

The rearrangement joins TRBV4-2 to TRBJ2-2, with TRBD2 matching 9 bases. The germline V gene encodes CDR1 LGHNA and CDR2 YNFKEQ. This CDR3 region has 14 residues. The J segment lost 7 bases and the V segment lost 8 bases, leaving 8 bases of the junction unmatched. The CDR3 nucleotides read TGTGCCAGCCGCGGGGGGGCACTTCTCGGGGAGCTGTTTTTT. This sequence encodes CASRGGALLGELFF.

This chain uses TRBV2 with TRBJ1-1; possibly TRBD1 for D (5 bases). CDR1 SNHLY and CDR2 FYNNEI come from the germline V gene. V lost 6 bases to trimming and J lost 5 bases, with 13 bases between them. The CDR3 covers 13 residues. CDR3 sequence: CASRTDSGTEAFF. The CDR3 nucleotides are TGTGCCAGCAGGACCGACAGTGGGACTGAAGCTTTCTTT.

The chain has TRBV12-3 or TRBV12-4 and TRBJ2-3; D gene uncertain. V lost 7 bases and J lost 6, with 11 bases in between. The CDR3 contains 12 residues. Written as DNA, the CDR3 is TGTGCCAGCACCCTGGGCAGGGATACGCAGTATTTT. As protein: CASTLGRDTQYF.

V and J are TRBV7-8 and TRBJ1-1; 7 bases line up with TRBD1. Germline CDR1 and CDR2: SGHVS and FQNEAQ. With 5 bases clipped from V and 5 bases from J, the junction kept 11 bases outside the gene matches. The CDR3 has 15 amino acids. CDR3 protein: CASSPRTGKWTEAFF. The CDR3 DNA reads TGTGCCAGCAGCCCCCGGACAGGCAAATGGACTGAAGCTTTCTTT.

In this sample, this clonotype turned up once. V gene TRBV5-1 combines with J gene TRBJ2-2, with 11 bases identical to TRBD2. The CDR3 is made up of 17 amino acids. Looked up from germline, CDR1 is SGHRS and CDR2 is YFSETQ. Trimming at V came to 2 bases and at J to 2 bases, leaving 5 bases not matched to a gene. CDR3 nucleotide sequence: TGCGCCAGCAGCTTCGTACTAGCGGGAGCAAACACCGGGGAGCTGTTTTTT. Translating gives CASSFVLAGANTGELFF.

This clonotype showed up many times. The chain couples TRBV7-2 to TRBJ2-7; D remains unclear. V lost 4 bases and J 5 bases, leaving 9 bases between the germline ends. Germline V gene sequence: CDR1 SGHTA, CDR2 FQGNSA. The CDR3 consists of 12 residues. CDR3 in DNA: TGTGCCAGCAGCTGGGCTGGGCACGAGCAGTACTTC. The encoded protein is CASSWAGHEQYF. The full variable domain, its missing parts supplied by reference TRBV7-2 and TRBJ2-7, is GAGVSQSPSNKVTEKGKDVELRCDPISGHTALYWYRQSLGQGLEFLIYFQGNSAPDKSGLPSDRFSAERTGGSVSTLTIQRTQQEDSAVYLCASSWAGHEQYFGPGTRLTVT.

The J gene is TRBJ2-5, the V gene TRBV12-3 or TRBV12-4; D possibly corresponds to TRBD2 (6 bases). The CDR3 is 15 amino acids. The V gene lost 3 bases and the J gene lost 5 bases, with 16 bases spanning the gap. In DNA form, the CDR3 reads TGTGCCAGCAGTTTGGCGGGGAGGCGGTGGGAGACCCAGTACTTC. Its protein is CASSLAGRRWETQYF.

This clonotype was observed a handful of times. This sequence joins TRBV7-2 and TRBJ2-1, with D possibly matching TRBD2 (6 bases). The CDR3 length is 15 residues. Germline lookup yields CDR1 SGHTA and CDR2 FQGNSA. The germline V and J ends were trimmed by 2 bases and 5 bases, with 13 bases remaining between them. The CDR3 loop reads CASSLLWTKNNEQFF. DNA for the CDR3: TGTGCCAGCAGCTTACTTTGGACTAAGAACAATGAGCAGTTCTTC.

This clonotype was observed a few times. The V and J genes are TRBV7-2 and TRBJ2-1; TRBD2 matches at 10 bases. There are 19 residues in the CDR3. Per germline, CDR1 SGHTA and CDR2 FQGNSA. V dropped 6 bases and J dropped 2; count of bases not matched to a gene: 16. CDR3 protein: CASSSSRSGLATPYNEQFF. Written as DNA, the CDR3 is TGTGCCAGCAGTTCGAGTCGTTCGGGACTAGCGACTCCCTACAATGAGCAGTTCTTC. Combining the CDR3 with reference TRBV7-2 and TRBJ2-1 gives the whole variable domain GAGVSQSPSNKVTEKGKDVELRCDPISGHTALYWYRQSLGQGLEFLIYFQGNSAPDKSGLPSDRFSAERTGGSVSTLTIQRTQQEDSAVYLCASSSSRSGLATPYNEQFFGPGTRLTVL.

This clonotype is a singleton in its sample. V is TRBV10-3 and J is TRBJ2-7; 11 nucleotides agree with TRBD2. V was clipped by 6 bases and J by 5 bases; unmatched bases: 9. CDR1 and CDR2 from the germline V gene are ENHRY and SYGVKD. The CDR3 is 15 residues long. CDR3 sequence (DNA): TGTGCCATCAGGAAGACTAGCGGGACATCCGACGAGCAGTACTTC. It encodes CAIRKTSGTSDEQYF.

This clonotype has a count of ten or more. The chain is built from TRBV7-8 and TRBJ2-1; 11 nucleotides line up with TRBD2. The CDR3 contains 16 residues. The ends lost 7 bases at V and 4 bases at J; junction bases unmatched: 9. Germline lookup yields CDR1 SGHVS and CDR2 FQNEAQ. CDR3 bases: TGTGCCAGCATTAATAGCGGGGGGGCTACTTACAATGAGCAGTTCTTC. It is translated as CASINSGGATYNEQFF. The full variable domain, completed using reference TRBV7-8 and TRBJ2-1, is GAGVSQSPRYKVAKRGQDVALRCDPISGHVSLFWYQQALGQGPEFLTYFQNEAQLDKSGLPSDRFFAERPEGSVSTLKIQRTQQEDSAVYLCASINSGGATYNEQFFGPGTRLTVL.

This clonotype was picked up a small number of times. The V gene is TRBV7-3, the J gene TRBJ2-1; the match to TRBD1 covers 9 bases. The V and J ends lost 5 bases and 4 bases, in that order; junction bases with no gene match: 12. The CDR3 is 17 amino acids. Germline CDR1 reads SGHTA; CDR2 reads FQGTGA. The CDR3: CASSIKPRQGGYNEQFF. The CDR3 DNA is TGTGCCAGCAGCATTAAACCCCGACAGGGGGGATACAATGAGCAGTTCTTC. Using reference TRBV7-3 and TRBJ2-1 for the parts outside the CDR3, the full variable domain is GAGVSQTPSNKVTEKGKYVELRCDPISGHTALYWYRQSLGQGPEFLIYFQGTGAADDSGLPNDRFFAVRPEGSVSTLKIQRTERGDSAVYLCASSIKPRQGGYNEQFFGPGTRLTVL.

This chain links TRBV12-3 or TRBV12-4 with TRBJ2-1; 9 nucleotides line up with TRBD2. This CDR3 is built from 16 residues. The junction had 11 bases not matched to a gene; V was cut back by 2 bases and J by 9 bases. The chain's CDR3 is CASSLWGTSSPTEQFF. DNA for the CDR3: TGTGCCAGCAGTTTATGGGGGACTAGCTCCCCCACTGAGCAGTTCTTC.

The chain employs TRBV7-2 and TRBJ1-2; D perhaps matches TRBD1 (5 bases). Trimming removed 2 bases at V and 4 bases at J, with 14 bases between. This CDR3 has 15 amino acids. CDR1 is SGHTA, CDR2 FQGNSA, per germline. The CDR3 nucleotides are TGTGCCAGCAGCTTAACTAGGGGACTGGGCTATGGCTACACCTTC. It codes for CASSLTRGLGYGYTF. Combining the CDR3 with reference TRBV7-2 and TRBJ1-2 gives the whole variable domain GAGVSQSPSNKVTEKGKDVELRCDPISGHTALYWYRQSLGQGLEFLIYFQGNSAPDKSGLPSDRFSAERTGGSVSTLTIQRTQQEDSAVYLCASSLTRGLGYGYTFGSGTRLTVV.